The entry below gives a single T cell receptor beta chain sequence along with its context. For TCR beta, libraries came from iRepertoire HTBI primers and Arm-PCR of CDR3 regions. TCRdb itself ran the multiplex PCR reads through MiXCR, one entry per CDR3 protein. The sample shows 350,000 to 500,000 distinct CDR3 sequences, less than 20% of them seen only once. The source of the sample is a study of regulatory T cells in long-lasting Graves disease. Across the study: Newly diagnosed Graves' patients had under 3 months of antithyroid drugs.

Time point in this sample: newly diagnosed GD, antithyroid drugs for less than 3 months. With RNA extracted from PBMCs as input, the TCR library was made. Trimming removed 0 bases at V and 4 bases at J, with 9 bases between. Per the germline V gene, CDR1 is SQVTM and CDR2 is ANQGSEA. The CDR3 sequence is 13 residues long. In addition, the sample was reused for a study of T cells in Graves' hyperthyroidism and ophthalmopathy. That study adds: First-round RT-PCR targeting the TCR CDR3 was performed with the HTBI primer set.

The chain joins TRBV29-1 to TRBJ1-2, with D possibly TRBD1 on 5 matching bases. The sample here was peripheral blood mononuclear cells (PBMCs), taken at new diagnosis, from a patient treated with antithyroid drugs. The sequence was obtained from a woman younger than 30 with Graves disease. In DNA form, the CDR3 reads TGCAGCGTTGAAGATCAGGGACCCTATGGCTACACCTTC. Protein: CSVEDQGPYGYTF. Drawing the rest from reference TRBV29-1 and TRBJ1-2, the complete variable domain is SAVISQKPSRDICQRGTSLTIQCQVDSQVTMMFWYRQQPGQSLTLIATANQGSEATYESGFVIDKFPISRPNLTFSTLTVSNMSPEDSSIYLCSVEDQGPYGYTFGSGTRLTVV.